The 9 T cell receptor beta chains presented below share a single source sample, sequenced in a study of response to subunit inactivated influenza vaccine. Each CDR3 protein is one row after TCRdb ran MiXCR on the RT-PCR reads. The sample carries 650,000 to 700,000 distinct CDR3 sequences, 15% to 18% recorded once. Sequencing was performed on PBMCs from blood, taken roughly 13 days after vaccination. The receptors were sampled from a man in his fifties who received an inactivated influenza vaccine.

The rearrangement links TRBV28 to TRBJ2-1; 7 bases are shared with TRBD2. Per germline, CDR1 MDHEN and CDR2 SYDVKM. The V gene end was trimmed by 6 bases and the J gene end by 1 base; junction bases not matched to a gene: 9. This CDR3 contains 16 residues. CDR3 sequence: CASRVLAAGSYNEQFF. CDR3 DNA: TGTGCCAGCAGAGTTCTAGCGGCGGGTTCCTACAATGAGCAGTTCTTC.

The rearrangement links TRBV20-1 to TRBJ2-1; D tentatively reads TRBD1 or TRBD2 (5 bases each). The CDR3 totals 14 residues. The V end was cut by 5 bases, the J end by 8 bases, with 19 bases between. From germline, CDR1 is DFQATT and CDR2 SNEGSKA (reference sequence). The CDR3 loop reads CSADPGSKGDEQFF. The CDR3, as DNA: TGCAGTGCTGATCCGGGATCCAAAGGGGATGAGCAGTTCTTC.

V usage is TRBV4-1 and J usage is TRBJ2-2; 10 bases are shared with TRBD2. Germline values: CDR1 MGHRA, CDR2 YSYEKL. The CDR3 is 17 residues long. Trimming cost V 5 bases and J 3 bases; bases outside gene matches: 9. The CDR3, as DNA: TGCGCCAGCAGCACGACTAGCGGGCTAACGCACACCGGGGAGCTGTTTTTT. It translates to CASSTTSGLTHTGELFF.

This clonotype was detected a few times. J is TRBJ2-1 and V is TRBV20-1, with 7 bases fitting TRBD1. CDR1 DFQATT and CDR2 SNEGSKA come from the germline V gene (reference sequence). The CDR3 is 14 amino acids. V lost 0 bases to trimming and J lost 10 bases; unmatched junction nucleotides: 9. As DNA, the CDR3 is TGCAGTGCTAGAGATGTAGTGATGGGACAGGAGCAGTTCTTC. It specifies CSARDVVMGQEQFF.

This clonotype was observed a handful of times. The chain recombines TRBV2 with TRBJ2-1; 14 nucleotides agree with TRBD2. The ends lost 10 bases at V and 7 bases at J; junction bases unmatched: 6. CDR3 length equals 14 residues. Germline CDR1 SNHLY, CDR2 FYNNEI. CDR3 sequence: CATETSGGANEQFF. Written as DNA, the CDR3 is TGTGCCACGGAGACTAGCGGGGGGGCGAATGAGCAGTTCTTC. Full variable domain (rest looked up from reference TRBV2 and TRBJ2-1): EPEVTQTPSHQVTQMGQEVILRCVPISNHLYFYWYRQILGQKVEFLVSFYNNEISEKSEIFDDQFSVERPDGSNFTLKIRSTKLEDSAMYFCATETSGGANEQFFGPGTRLTVL.

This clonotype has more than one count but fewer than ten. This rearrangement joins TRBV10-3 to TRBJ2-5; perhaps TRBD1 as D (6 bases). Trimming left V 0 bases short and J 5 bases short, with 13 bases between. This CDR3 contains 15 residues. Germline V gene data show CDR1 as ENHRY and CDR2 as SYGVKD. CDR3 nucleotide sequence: TGTGCCATCAGTGAGTCCGACAGGCGAGGCGAGACCCAGTACTTC. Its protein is CAISESDRRGETQYF.

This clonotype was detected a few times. CDR3: CASSSGTSVWETQYF. The CDR3 region has the DNA TGTGCCAGCAGCTCCGGGACTAGCGTTTGGGAGACCCAGTACTTC. This chain links TRBV12-3 or TRBV12-4 with TRBJ2-5, with TRBD2 identical over 10 bases. This CDR3 has 15 amino acids. J was trimmed by 5 bases and V by 6 bases; bases with no gene match: 9.

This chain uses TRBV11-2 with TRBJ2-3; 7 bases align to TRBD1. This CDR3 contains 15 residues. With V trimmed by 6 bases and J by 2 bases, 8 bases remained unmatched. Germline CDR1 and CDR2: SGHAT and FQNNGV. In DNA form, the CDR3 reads TGTGCCAGCAGTTCTACGACAGGGCTCACAGATACGCAGTATTTT. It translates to CASSSTTGLTDTQYF.

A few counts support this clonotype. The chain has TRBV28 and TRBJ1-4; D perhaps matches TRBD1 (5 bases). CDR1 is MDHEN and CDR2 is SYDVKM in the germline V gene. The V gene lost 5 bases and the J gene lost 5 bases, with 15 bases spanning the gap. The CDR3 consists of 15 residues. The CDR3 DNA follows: TGTGCCAGCAGTGGGGGAGGTTTTTGGAATGAAAAACTGTTTTTT. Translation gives CASSGGGFWNEKLFF.